The 19 T cell receptor beta chains listed next were all sequenced from one sample in a study of T-cell memory formation after mild COVID-19. MiXCR, applied by TCRdb to the 5' RACE reads, yields one record per CDR3 protein. The sample contains hundreds of thousands of distinct CDR3 sequences, about 22% of which appear only once. The sequenced sample consisted of PBMCs or a T cell subset sorted from them (not recorded which). These receptors all stem from an adult woman who had mild COVID-19 (a few samples of this study predate the infection). Cell type and time point are not known.

V and J are TRBV18 and TRBJ2-5, with D unresolved. Germline V lookup: CDR1 KGHSH, CDR2 LQKENI. V gave up 2 bases and J gave up 3 bases, with 13 bases separating them. The length of the CDR3 is 15 residues. The CDR3 spells CASSPALVGKETQYF. The CDR3 DNA follows: TGTGCCAGCTCACCAGCGTTAGTCGGAAAAGAGACCCAGTACTTC.

In its sample, this clonotype was seen many times. This chain uses TRBV12-3 or TRBV12-4 with TRBJ2-1, with 9 nucleotides matching TRBD1. This CDR3 contains 19 residues. Trimming at V came to 4 bases and at J to 0 bases, leaving 13 bases not matched to a gene. CDR3 sequence: CASSSPGQGLSTSYNEQFF. The DNA for the CDR3 is TGTGCCAGCAGTTCCCCGGGACAGGGTCTGAGTACCTCCTACAATGAGCAGTTCTTC.

The rearrangement uses TRBV7-2 and TRBJ2-5, with 8 nucleotides matching TRBD2. The J segment lost 6 bases and the V segment lost 4 bases, leaving 13 bases of the junction unmatched. Germline V lookup: CDR1 SGHTA, CDR2 FQGNSA. The CDR3 loop spans 16 amino acids. The CDR3 spells CASSWAGTSGGQTQYF. The CDR3 DNA is TGTGCCAGCAGCTGGGCCGGGACTAGTGGGGGCCAGACCCAGTACTTC.

The J gene is TRBJ2-7, the V gene TRBV5-5, with a weak D call TRBD1 (6 bases). The CDR3 extends over 13 amino acids. Germline V gene lookup returns CDR1 SGHKS and CDR2 YYEKEE (reference sequence). The germline V and J ends were trimmed by 4 bases and 7 bases, with 15 bases remaining between them. CDR3 bases: TGTGCCAGCAGCCCCTGGACAGCGACGGAGCAGTACTTC. Its protein is CASSPWTATEQYF.

This chain joins TRBV19 and TRBJ2-2; TRBD2 aligns across 7 bases. In germline, CDR1 is LNHDA, CDR2 SQIVND (reference sequence). After removal of 3 bases from V and 8 bases from J, the junction contained 12 bases not matched to a gene. There are 16 residues in the CDR3. CDR3 nucleotide sequence: TGTGCCAGTAGTATCTCGGCTAGCGGAGAACGGGGGGAGCTGTTTTTT. Translation: CASSISASGERGELFF.

The genes are TRBV19 and TRBJ1-5; a possible D gene is TRBD1 (6 bases). Per the germline V gene, CDR1 is LNHDA and CDR2 is SQIVND (reference sequence). The germline V and J ends were trimmed by 10 bases and 2 bases, with 12 bases remaining between them. This CDR3 is 13 amino acids long. CDR3 coding DNA: TGTGCCACCCAGGGGATGGGCAATCAGCCCCAGCATTTT. Protein sequence: CATQGMGNQPQHF.

This clonotype turned up a few times. The chain links TRBV5-1 to TRBJ2-1; D possibly corresponds to TRBD2 (5 bases). The CDR3 covers 13 residues. V was shortened by 0 bases and J by 10 bases, with 11 bases between the two germline ends. Germline CDR1 and CDR2: SGHRS and YFSETQ. This CDR3 reads CASSLDTEGEQFF. In DNA, the CDR3 is TGCGCCAGCAGCTTGGACACCGAGGGAGAGCAGTTCTTC. Full variable domain (remainder filled in from reference TRBV5-1 and TRBJ2-1): KAGVTQTPRYLIKTRGQQVTLSCSPISGHRSVSWYQQTPGQGLQFLFEYFSETQRNKGNFPGRFSGRQFSNSRSEMNVSTLELGDSALYLCASSLDTEGEQFFGPGTRLTVL.

This rearrangement joins TRBV24-1 to TRBJ2-7; D may be TRBD1 (5 bases). The CDR3 is made up of 15 amino acids. V was pared by 3 bases and J by 1 base, with 12 bases between. Germline CDR1 is KGHDR and CDR2 is SFDVKD. The CDR3 DNA reads as TGTGCCACCAGTGATGGGGCGTCAGGTTCCTACGAGCAGTACTTC. This encodes CATSDGASGSYEQYF.

This clonotype was counted at least ten times. The genes are TRBV7-2 and TRBJ1-5; no definite D call. This CDR3 is built from 14 residues. The germline gives CDR1 SGHTA, CDR2 FQGNSA. Trimming stripped 2 bases from V and 4 bases from J, with 9 bases between. Here the CDR3 reads CASSLLGPNQPQHF. The CDR3 region has the DNA TGTGCCAGCAGCTTATTAGGCCCAAATCAGCCCCAGCATTTT.

This clonotype has ten or more counts. J is TRBJ1-5 and V is TRBV3-1; no clear D gene. Trimming shortened V by 2 bases and J by 0 bases, and 8 bases separated the two germline ends. The CDR3 spans 15 residues. CDR1 and CDR2 from the germline V gene are LGHDT and YNNKEL (reference sequence). CDR3 DNA sequence: TGTGCCAGCAGCCAATACGGCAGTAGCAATCAGCCCCAGCATTTT. It yields the protein CASSQYGSSNQPQHF.

A few counts support this clonotype. The CDR3 nucleotides are TGTGCCAGCTCACCGTTCAATAGGGACAGGAATGGGGGCTACACCTTC. Its protein is CASSPFNRDRNGGYTF. The chain links TRBV18 to TRBJ1-2, with 8 nucleotides matching TRBD1. There are 16 residues in the CDR3. CDR1 and CDR2 from the germline V gene are KGHSH and LQKENI. The junction had 14 bases not matched to a gene; V was cut back by 3 bases and J by 8 bases.

This rearrangement joins TRBV28 to TRBJ1-1; perhaps TRBD1 as D (5 bases). From germline, CDR1 is MDHEN and CDR2 SYDVKM. Trimming removed 7 bases from V and 5 bases from J, with 11 bases in between. The length of the CDR3 is 12 residues. The CDR3 DNA sequence: TGTGCCAGCACCCCCGGGGGGACTGAAGCTTTCTTT. Translation gives CASTPGGTEAFF.

This clonotype was recorded a few times. The chain carries TRBV7-9 and TRBJ1-6; D call uncertain. The germline V gene has CDR1 SEHNR and CDR2 FQNEAQ (reference sequence). V lost 0 bases and J lost 7, with 10 bases in between. The CDR3 length is 15 residues. This chain's CDR3 is CASSLALGSNSPLHF. Here the CDR3 DNA reads TGTGCCAGCAGCTTAGCGCTAGGGAGCAATTCACCCCTCCACTTT.

The chain employs TRBV18 and TRBJ2-5; 7 bases align to TRBD1. V gave up 2 bases and J gave up 1 base; unmatched junction bases: 4. The germline CDR1 and CDR2 sequences are KGHSH and LQKENI. CDR3 length: 15 residues. The DNA for the CDR3 is TGTGCCAGCTCACCATTGGGGGACAGCCAAGAGACCCAGTACTTC. It codes for CASSPLGDSQETQYF.

The V gene is TRBV20-1, the J gene TRBJ2-7; D is unclear. This CDR3 spans 12 amino acids. The V gene's germline CDR1 is DFQATT and CDR2 SNEGSKA (reference sequence). Trimming stripped 3 bases from V and 2 bases from J, with 8 bases between. CDR3 residues: CSASSAAYEQYF. The CDR3 DNA reads TGCAGTGCTAGCTCGGCAGCCTACGAGCAGTACTTC.

The sample holds a few counts of this clonotype. This sequence joins TRBV7-8 and TRBJ2-1; possible D gene TRBD2, 5 bases. The CDR3 runs to 12 residues. Germline V gives CDR1 SGHVS, CDR2 FQNEAQ. Trimming took 5 bases from V and 9 from J, leaving 11 bases between them. DNA for the CDR3: TGTGCCAGCAGCAAAAGCGGTTCTGAGCAGTTCTTC. It translates to CASSKSGSEQFF.

In regard to this clonotype: One end of the junction varies from germline; a read error may be responsible. The chain combines TRBV7-7 with TRBJ2-1, with D hard to call. Germline V lookup: CDR1 SSHAT, CDR2 FNYEAQ (reference sequence). There are 13 residues in the CDR3. CDR3 bases: TGTGCTAGCAGCTTCTACAGCTCCAATGAGCAGTTCTTC. This sequence encodes CASSFYSSNEQFF.

V and J are TRBV20-1 and TRBJ2-7; D is unresolved. CDR1 and CDR2 from the germline V gene are DFQATT and SNEGSKA (reference sequence). Trimming removed 0 bases from V and 7 bases from J, with 16 bases in between. CDR3 size: 14 residues. CDR3 DNA: TGCAGTGCTAGAGATCCACGTCTATCTCAGGAGCAGTACTTC. It is translated as CSARDPRLSQEQYF.

Only a few counts were recorded for this clonotype. The rearrangement joins TRBV6-5 to TRBJ2-1; 8 bases are shared with TRBD1. The germline gives CDR1 MNHEY, CDR2 SVGAGI. The CDR3 spans 14 residues. The V and J ends lost 5 bases and 7 bases, in that order; junction bases with no gene match: 7. The chain's CDR3 is CASSRQGYKNEQFF. CDR3 nucleotides: TGTGCCAGCAGTCGACAGGGGTATAAGAATGAGCAGTTCTTC.